The 18 T cell receptor beta chains reported below all come from one sample, sequenced in a study of monozygotic twins with inflammatory bowel disease. TCRdb re-called the 5' RACE reads; every CDR3 protein appears as one record, without DNA. The sample totals 310,000 or so distinct CDR3 sequences. Sequenced: blood. These receptor sequences come from a human donor with ulcerative colitis or Crohn's disease, or a healthy co-twin of an affected twin (not recorded which).

The V call is TRBV5-5, the J call TRBJ2-3; TCRdb names TRBD2, which stays unverified in the absence of DNA. Germline CDR1 and CDR2: SGHKS and YYEKEE (reference sequence). The CDR3 loop spans 15 amino acids. The chain's CDR3 is CASSPPQGRTDTQYF. Full variable domain (outside the CDR3, taken from reference TRBV5-5 and TRBJ2-3): DAGVTQSPTHLIKTRGQQVTLRCSPISGHKSVSWYQQVLGQGPQFIFQYYEKEERGRGNFPDRFSARQFPNYSSELNVNALLLGDSALYLCASSPPQGRTDTQYFGPGTRLTVL.

V and J are TRBV30 and TRBJ2-5; TCRdb picks TRBD1, but there is no DNA to check that call. CDR1 and CDR2 from the germline V gene are GTSNPN and SVGIG (reference sequence). CDR3 length: 14 residues. The CDR3 sequence is CAWSGDRRGGTQYF.

CDR3 region: CASTPEAGGRQQFF. V and J are TRBV5-1 and TRBJ2-1; the D gene TCRdb calls, TRBD1, cannot be checked with no DNA. CDR1 SGHRS and CDR2 YFSETQ come from the germline V gene. The CDR3 runs to 14 residues. The full variable domain, its missing parts supplied by reference TRBV5-1 and TRBJ2-1, is KAGVTQTPRYLIKTRGQQVTLSCSPISGHRSVSWYQQTPGQGLQFLFEYFSETQRNKGNFPGRFSGRQFSNSRSEMNVSTLELGDSALYLCASTPEAGGRQQFFGPGTRLTVL.

The chain recombines TRBV20-1 with TRBJ1-2. The CDR3 spans 13 residues. Germline V lookup: CDR1 DFQATT, CDR2 SNEGSKA (reference sequence). This chain's CDR3 is CSAMPVTNYGYTF.

The rearrangement uses TRBV9 and TRBJ2-7; TCRdb names TRBD2, which stays unverified in the absence of DNA. The length of the CDR3 is 15 residues. CDR1 and CDR2 (germline): SGDLS, YYNGEE. This CDR3 is CASSVESGGPYEQYF.

The V gene is TRBV4-2, the J gene TRBJ2-7; TCRdb picks TRBD2, but there is no DNA to check that call. CDR1 is LGHNA, CDR2 YNFKEQ, per germline. The length of the CDR3 is 19 residues. The CDR3 protein is CASSPLSQEHSGSSYEPYF.

The chain uses TRBV7-9 and TRBJ2-7; TCRdb proposes TRBD1, but this gene call is untestable without DNA. The CDR3 totals 16 residues. CDR1 is SEHNR, CDR2 FQNEAQ, per germline (reference sequence). This chain's CDR3 is CASSLVGTHSSYEQYF.

V is TRBV7-9 and J is TRBJ1-6; TCRdb picks TRBD1, but there is no DNA to check that call. The CDR3 is 15 residues long. CDR1 and CDR2 from the germline V gene are SEHNR and FQNEAQ (reference sequence). CDR3 residues: CASSLGDRENSPLHF.

The chain joins TRBV5-1 to TRBJ1-3; as DNA is missing, the TRBD1 call by TCRdb cannot be tested. The CDR3 consists of 18 residues. From germline, CDR1 is SGHRS and CDR2 YFSETQ. This CDR3 reads CASSLDPGILVTGNTIYF. Based on the CDR3 plus reference TRBV5-1 and TRBJ1-3, the full variable domain is KAGVTQTPRYLIKTRGQQVTLSCSPISGHRSVSWYQQTPGQGLQFLFEYFSETQRNKGNFPGRFSGRQFSNSRSEMNVSTLELGDSALYLCASSLDPGILVTGNTIYFGEGSWLTVV.

The CDR3 protein is CASSSPSETQYF. This chain links TRBV28 with TRBJ2-5; TCRdb lists TRBD1, though no DNA is available to test this call. Germline V gene sequence: CDR1 MDHEN, CDR2 SYDVKM. The CDR3 has 12 amino acids.

This CDR3 reads CSVPRTRFESYNEQFF. V and J are TRBV20-1 and TRBJ2-1. CDR3 size: 16 residues. The germline CDR1 and CDR2 sequences are DFQATT and SNEGSKA (reference sequence).

CDR3 sequence: CASSPGQGSPGANVLTF. J is TRBJ2-6 and V is TRBV6-1; TCRdb picks TRBD1, but there is no DNA to check that call. Germline CDR1 is MNHNS and CDR2 is SASEGT. CDR3 size: 17 residues.

The V call is TRBV20-1, the J call TRBJ2-2. Germline-derived CDR1 and CDR2 are DFQATT and SNEGSKA (reference sequence). The CDR3 extends over 13 amino acids. CDR3 amino acids: CSARGRTPGELFF.

The chain combines TRBV6-4 with TRBJ2-2. The V gene's germline CDR1 is MRHNA and CDR2 SNTAGT. The CDR3 covers 17 residues. The chain's CDR3 is CASSDPPGSTNTGELFF.

This chain links TRBV5-1 with TRBJ2-1. This CDR3 region has 13 residues. Germline V gene sequence: CDR1 SGHRS, CDR2 YFSETQ. The CDR3 is CASSLAGWNEQFF. Based on the CDR3 plus reference TRBV5-1 and TRBJ2-1, the full variable domain is KAGVTQTPRYLIKTRGQQVTLSCSPISGHRSVSWYQQTPGQGLQFLFEYFSETQRNKGNFPGRFSGRQFSNSRSEMNVSTLELGDSALYLCASSLAGWNEQFFGPGTRLTVL.

The V and J genes are TRBV29-1 and TRBJ2-5; TCRdb outputs TRBD2, but without DNA this stays unchecked. This CDR3 comprises 15 residues. Germline V lookup: CDR1 SQVTM, CDR2 ANQGSEA. This chain's CDR3 is CSVEDPAREQETQYF.

J is TRBJ2-7 and V is TRBV11-2; with no DNA, the TCRdb D assignment of TRBD1 cannot be verified. The CDR3 covers 11 residues. CDR1 is SGHAT, CDR2 FQNNGV, per germline. The CDR3 reads CASLDRHEQYF.

The chain has TRBV6-1 and TRBJ2-7. The CDR3 runs 12 residues. Germline CDR1 is MNHNS and CDR2 is SASEGT. CDR3: CASMGNSYEQYF.